The rows below give T cell receptor beta chains drawn from one sample of a study of neurological immune-mediated disorders. From the 5' RACE reads, TCRdb called clonotypes with MiXCR, one entry per CDR3 protein. The sample lists approximately 130,000 distinct CDR3 sequences; 3.2% were seen once. Sample: PBMCs. These receptors all stem from a woman aged 25 to 39 with multiple sclerosis. CDR3s leave out the opening cysteine and the closing phenylalanine or tryptophan.

V,CDR3
TRBV20-1,SARRDRDEKLF
TRBV5-1,ASSLWPGANTEAF
TRBV5-1,ASSLGDGPSYEQY
TRBV5-1,ASSLGPGSATNEKLF
TRBV29-1,SVVSRYGYT
TRBV12-3/TRBV12-4,ASSFGLAGGYEQF
TRBV20-1,SARDPGTRNGEQY
TRBV7-9,ASNTVGESDYGYT
TRBV6-5,ASSPSSGGIYEQY
TRBV15,ATSPGAGKKYNEQF
TRBV20-1,SAGGRSNQPQH
TRBV7-6,ASSFNTGELF
TRBV10-3,AISGTRTAPGNEQF
TRBV10-2,ASSERPQH
TRBV4-3,ASSPQGYNEQF
TRBV25-1,ASSEGDGLKAF
TRBV5-6,ASSGRVSYNEQF
TRBV24-1,ATSDSTLRGGNEQF
TRBV5-6,ASSFWGLRDRETEAF
TRBV27,ASSLLGTAQGYT
TRBV20-1,SATGQGGSEAF
TRBV7-2,ASSSWTSGSLSETQY
TRBV29-1,SVARGNTEAF
TRBV7-9,ASSLEQGYNTEAF
TRBV20-1,SARDPGLAVRSSYNEQF
TRBV29-1,SVRLAEASTDTQY
TRBV12-3/TRBV12-4,ASTLRGSLTDTQY